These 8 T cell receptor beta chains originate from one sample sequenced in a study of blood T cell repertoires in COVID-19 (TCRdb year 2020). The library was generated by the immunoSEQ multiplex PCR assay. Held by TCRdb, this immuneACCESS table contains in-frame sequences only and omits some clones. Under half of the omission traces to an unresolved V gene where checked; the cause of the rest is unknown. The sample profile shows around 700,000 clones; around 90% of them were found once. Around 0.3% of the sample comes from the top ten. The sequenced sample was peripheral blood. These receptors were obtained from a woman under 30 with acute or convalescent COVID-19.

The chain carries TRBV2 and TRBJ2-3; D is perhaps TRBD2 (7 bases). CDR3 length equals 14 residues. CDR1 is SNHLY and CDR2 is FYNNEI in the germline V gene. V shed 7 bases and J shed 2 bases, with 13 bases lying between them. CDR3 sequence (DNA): TGTGCCAGCACGGCGGGGGCTTCCACAGATACGCAGTATTTT. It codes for CASTAGASTDTQYF.

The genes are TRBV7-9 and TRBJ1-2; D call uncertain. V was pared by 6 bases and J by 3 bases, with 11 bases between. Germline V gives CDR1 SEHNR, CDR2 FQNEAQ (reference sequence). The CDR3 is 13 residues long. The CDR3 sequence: CASSEGPYYGYTF. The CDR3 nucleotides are TGTGCCAGCAGTGAGGGCCCCTACTATGGCTACACCTTC.

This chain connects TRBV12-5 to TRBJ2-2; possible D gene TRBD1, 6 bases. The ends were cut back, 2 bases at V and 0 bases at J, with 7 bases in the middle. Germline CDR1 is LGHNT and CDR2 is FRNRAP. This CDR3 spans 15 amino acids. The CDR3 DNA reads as TGTGCTAGTGGTTTGAACAGGGCGAACACCGGGGAGCTGTTTTTT. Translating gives CASGLNRANTGELFF.

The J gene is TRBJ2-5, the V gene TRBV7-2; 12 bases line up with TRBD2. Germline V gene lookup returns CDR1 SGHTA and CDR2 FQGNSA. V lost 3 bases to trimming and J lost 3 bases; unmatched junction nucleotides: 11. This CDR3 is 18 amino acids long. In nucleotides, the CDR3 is TGTGCCAGCAGCTTGACTAGCGGGGGTAACGGGAAAAAAGAGACCCAGTACTTC. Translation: CASSLTSGGNGKKETQYF. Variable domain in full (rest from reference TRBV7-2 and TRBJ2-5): GAGVSQSPSNKVTEKGKDVELRCDPISGHTALYWYRQSLGQGLEFLIYFQGNSAPDKSGLPSDRFSAERTGGSVSTLTIQRTQQEDSAVYLCASSLTSGGNGKKETQYFGPGTRLLVL.

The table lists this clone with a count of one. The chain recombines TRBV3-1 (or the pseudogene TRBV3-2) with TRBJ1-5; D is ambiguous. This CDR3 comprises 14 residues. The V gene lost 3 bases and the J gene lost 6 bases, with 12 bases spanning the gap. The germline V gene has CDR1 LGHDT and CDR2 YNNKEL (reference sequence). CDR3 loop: CASSHNGVGQPQHF. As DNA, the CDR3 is TGTGCCAGCAGCCATAACGGGGTAGGTCAGCCCCAGCATTTT.

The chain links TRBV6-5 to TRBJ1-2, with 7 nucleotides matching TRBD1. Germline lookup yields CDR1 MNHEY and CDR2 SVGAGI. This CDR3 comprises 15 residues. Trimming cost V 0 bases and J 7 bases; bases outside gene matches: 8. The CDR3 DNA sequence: TGTGCCAGCAGTTACTCGATTCAGGGGGACTCTGGCTACACCTTC. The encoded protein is CASSYSIQGDSGYTF.

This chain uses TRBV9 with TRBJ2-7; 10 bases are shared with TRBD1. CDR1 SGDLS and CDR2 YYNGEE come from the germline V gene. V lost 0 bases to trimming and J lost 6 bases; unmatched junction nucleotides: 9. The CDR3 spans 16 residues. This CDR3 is CASSVGAGTGDPEQYF. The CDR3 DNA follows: TGTGCCAGCAGCGTAGGGGCCGGGACAGGGGACCCCGAGCAGTACTTC.

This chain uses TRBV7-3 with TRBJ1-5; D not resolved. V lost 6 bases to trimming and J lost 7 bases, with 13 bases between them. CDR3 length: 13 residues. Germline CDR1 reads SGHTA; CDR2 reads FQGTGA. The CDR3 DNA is TGTGCCAGCAGTCGAGACATATTCCAGCCCCAGCATTTT. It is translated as CASSRDIFQPQHF.